The source of this TCR beta chain is a study of CD8 T cells in ankylosing spondylitis. Notes on the study in general: CD8+ by phenotype, disease-linked clones were relatively rare in peripheral blood. Within matched ankylosing spondylitis synovial fluid, disease-linked clones were reportedly significantly enriched. Reactive arthritis synovial fluid and blood were previously reported to contain some motif variants.

The CDR3 runs to 15 residues. V shed 0 bases, J shed 4 bases, and the junction held 6 bases outside the gene matches. The germline V gene encodes CDR1 SGDLS and CDR2 YYNGEE. This clonotype was observed many times. Its antigen is still unknown. 5'-RACE, quantitative and with molecular barcodes, yielded the TCR beta libraries. TCRdb reanalysed the 5' RACE reads using MiXCR and keeps one entry per CDR3 protein. The data show about 42,000 distinct CDR3 sequences, 2.7% seen once. The gene calls are TRBV9 and TRBJ2-7; TRBD2 aligns across 8 bases. Source material: blood, either unsorted or a sorted T cell fraction (not recorded which). This sequence was found in a male donor with ankylosing spondylitis or in good health (not recorded which). The CDR3 is CASSVGAGEMYEQYF. In DNA form, the CDR3 reads TGTGCCAGCAGCGTAGGAGCGGGAGAGATGTACGAGCAGTACTTC.